The 18 T cell receptor beta chains presented below share a single source sample, sequenced in a study. TCRdb re-analysed the 5' RACE reads in MiXCR, keeping a single row per CDR3 protein. The sample shows tens of thousands of distinct CDR3 sequences, roughly 25% of them seen only once. The sequenced sample was naive CD4+ T cells sorted from a lymph node. Stated subset: naive CD4+ T cells, CD4+CD45RA+CD25-. The receptors were sampled from a female donor with breast cancer.

There are many counts of this clonotype. The gene calls are TRBV20-1 and TRBJ2-1, with 8 bases lining up with TRBD2. CDR1 is DFQATT and CDR2 is SNEGSKA in the germline V gene (reference sequence). The CDR3 is 17 amino acids. The V segment lost 5 bases and the J segment 5 bases; nucleotides outside the gene matches: 17. In DNA form, the CDR3 reads TGCAGTGCTCAACGGTTGGCCGGGACTAGTAAAAACAATGAGCAGTTCTTC. Its protein is CSAQRLAGTSKNNEQFF.

Relative to its sample, this clonotype is medium-sized (0.01 to 0.1%). This chain joins TRBV20-1 and TRBJ1-1; unclear D gene. V lost 3 bases and J lost 4, with 18 bases in between. Germline V lookup: CDR1 DFQATT, CDR2 SNEGSKA (reference sequence). This CDR3 spans 15 amino acids. The CDR3 loop reads CSARQENLLFTEAFF. The CDR3 bases are TGCAGTGCTAGGCAGGAGAACCTACTTTTCACTGAAGCTTTCTTT.

In its sample, this clonotype was seen once. A single base separates this from a much larger clone, so it may be a read error. This sequence joins TRBV6-5 and TRBJ2-7; a weak D match, TRBD2 (5 bases). This CDR3 has 15 residues. CDR1 and CDR2 from the germline V gene are MNHEY and SVGAGI. The CDR3 DNA reads as TGTGCCAGCATTTACTCGAGGCTCGGGGCCTACGAGCAGTACTTC. It is translated as CASIYSRLGAYEQYF.

This chain uses TRBV3-1 with TRBJ1-1; D is uncertain. Trimming pared 2 bases from V and 3 bases from J, leaving 10 bases between. Germline-derived CDR1 and CDR2 are LGHDT and YNNKEL (reference sequence). The CDR3 runs to 14 residues. The chain's CDR3 is CASSQLAGDTEAFF. The CDR3 DNA is TGTGCCAGCAGCCAATTGGCAGGCGACACTGAAGCTTTCTTT.

This clonotype has more than one count but fewer than ten. The chain uses TRBV29-1 and TRBJ1-1; 9 bases fit TRBD1. Germline V gives CDR1 SQVTM, CDR2 ANQGSEA. There are 13 residues in the CDR3. V trimming: 4 bases; J trimming: 6 bases; junction bases outside the gene matches: 6. The CDR3 nucleotides are TGCAGCGTTGCGGGACAGGGAAAGGCTGAAGCTTTCTTT. This translates into CSVAGQGKAEAFF. The full variable domain, its missing parts supplied by reference TRBV29-1 and TRBJ1-1, is SAVISQKPSRDICQRGTSLTIQCQVDSQVTMMFWYRQQPGQSLTLIATANQGSEATYESGFVIDKFPISRPNLTFSTLTVSNMSPEDSSIYLCSVAGQGKAEAFFGQGTRLTVV.

The chain couples TRBV12-3 or TRBV12-4 to TRBJ1-1; perhaps TRBD1 as D (6 bases). The CDR3 loop spans 14 amino acids. Trimming took off 5 bases at V and 1 base at J, with 11 bases between the two ends. CDR3 region: CASSPTGKNTEAFF. The DNA of the CDR3 is TGTGCCAGCAGTCCCACAGGGAAGAACACTGAAGCTTTCTTT.

The chain recombines TRBV5-6 with TRBJ2-2; D gene uncertain. CDR1 is SGHDT and CDR2 is YYEEEE in the germline V gene. The CDR3 consists of 12 residues. V shed 4 bases and J shed 4 bases, with 5 bases lying between them. This CDR3 reads CASSSFTGELFF. The DNA for the CDR3 is TGTGCCAGCAGCAGCTTCACCGGGGAGCTGTTTTTT.

The chain carries TRBV24-1 and TRBJ2-3; TRBD2 matches at 14 bases. CDR1 and CDR2 from the germline V gene are KGHDR and SFDVKD. After removal of 9 bases from V and 4 bases from J, the junction contained 2 bases not matched to a gene. There are 14 residues in the CDR3. The CDR3 sequence: CATRTSGRPDTQYF. In DNA, the CDR3 is TGTGCCACCCGGACTAGCGGGAGGCCAGATACGCAGTATTTT.

This clonotype was seen a handful of times. This sequence joins TRBV2 and TRBJ2-3; D is uncertain. Germline CDR1 is SNHLY and CDR2 is FYNNEI. Trimming took 3 bases from V and 3 from J, leaving 13 bases between them. This CDR3 is built from 15 residues. The CDR3 loop is CASSDSPYGTDTQYF. The CDR3 DNA sequence: TGTGCCAGCAGTGATAGTCCATACGGGACAGATACGCAGTATTTT.

This clonotype was seen a handful of times. The chain is built from TRBV10-2 and TRBJ2-5, with TRBD1 identical over 7 bases. From germline, CDR1 is WSHSY and CDR2 SAAADI. The CDR3 is 14 amino acids. Germline trimming cut 2 bases from V and 5 bases from J; bases unmatched to any gene: 5. For the CDR3, the DNA is TGCGCCAGCAGTGAGCTCGACAGGGTGGAGACCCAGTACTTC. The encoded protein is CASSELDRVETQYF.

Concerning this clonotype itself: Possible read error: a much larger clone is one base away. The chain employs TRBV15 and TRBJ2-1, with D tentatively TRBD1 or TRBD2 (5 bases each). In germline, CDR1 is LNHNV, CDR2 YYDKDF (reference sequence). This CDR3 comprises 14 residues. CDR3 loop: CTTSRDGTHSGQFF. CDR3 in DNA: TGTACCACCAGCAGAGATGGGACCCATTCGGGGCAGTTCTTC. Full variable domain (remainder filled in from reference TRBV15 and TRBJ2-1): DAMVIQNPRYQVTQFGKPVTLSCSQTLNHNVMYWYQQKSSQAPKLLFHYYDKDFNNEADTPDNFQSRRPNTSFCFLDIRSPGLGDTAMYLCTTSRDGTHSGQFFGPGTRLTVL.

The V and J genes are TRBV5-6 and TRBJ2-5; D is unclear. V was trimmed by 2 bases and J by 1 base, leaving 9 bases between them. CDR1 SGHDT and CDR2 YYEEEE come from the germline V gene. The CDR3 covers 14 residues. CDR3 DNA: TGTGCCAGCAGCTTTGCGGCTACCCAAGAGACCCAGTACTTC. Translating gives CASSFAATQETQYF.

This chain links TRBV20-1 with TRBJ2-5; 12 bases match TRBD1. Losses at the gene ends were 4 bases for V and 5 bases for J; bases not matched to a gene: 17. From germline, CDR1 is DFQATT and CDR2 SNEGSKA (reference sequence). This CDR3 comprises 18 residues. CDR3 DNA sequence: TGCAGTGCTAAGCCCCAGAGTCGGGACAGGGGGCGCTGGGAGACCCAGTACTTC. Protein sequence: CSAKPQSRDRGRWETQYF.

This clonotype was picked up a small number of times. The rearrangement links TRBV7-6 to TRBJ2-1; 7 positions match TRBD2. The V and J ends lost 2 bases and 8 bases, in that order; junction bases with no gene match: 0. CDR1 is SGHVS, CDR2 FNYEAQ, per germline. The CDR3 has 12 amino acids. The CDR3, as DNA: TGTGCCAGCAGCTTACGGGGGGATGAGCAGTTCTTC. Its translation is CASSLRGDEQFF.

This clonotype was seen repeatedly, ten times or more. The CDR3 DNA reads as TGCGCCAGCAGCTTGGCCTCGGGGGACAGGGGTTTTGTACCCCTCCACTTT. It encodes CASSLASGDRGFVPLHF. V is TRBV5-1 and J is TRBJ1-6; 10 bases are shared with TRBD1. The CDR3 runs 17 residues. V shed 0 bases and J 12 bases; nucleotides not matched to a gene: 12. Germline V gives CDR1 SGHRS, CDR2 YFSETQ.

There are many counts of this clonotype. The rearrangement joins TRBV5-4 to TRBJ2-3; TRBD1 matches at 7 bases. Germline V gives CDR1 SGHNT, CDR2 YYREEE (reference sequence). Losses at the gene ends were 0 bases for V and 4 bases for J; bases not matched to a gene: 5. The CDR3 is made up of 15 amino acids. The CDR3 DNA is TGTGCCAGCAGCTTGGAGTCACAGGGGCCAGATACGCAGTATTTT. Amino acids: CASSLESQGPDTQYF. The full variable domain, rest sourced from reference TRBV5-4 and TRBJ2-3, is ETGVTQSPTHLIKTRGQQVTLRCSSQSGHNTVSWYQQALGQGPQFIFQYYREEENGRGNFPPRFSGLQFPNYSSELNVNALELDDSALYLCASSLESQGPDTQYFGPGTRLTVL.

This clonotype is labeled as medium-sized. The J gene is TRBJ2-1, the V gene TRBV7-3, with TRBD1 matching 8 bases. CDR1 and CDR2 from the germline V gene are SGHTA and FQGTGA. V trimming: 5 bases; J trimming: 10 bases; junction bases outside the gene matches: 7. This CDR3 comprises 13 residues. CDR3 DNA: TGTGCCAGCAGCCTACTCCGGACAGGGGAGCAGTTCTTC. It yields the protein CASSLLRTGEQFF.

This clonotype was counted at least ten times. The V and J genes are TRBV7-8 and TRBJ2-7, with D hard to call. Per germline, CDR1 SGHVS and CDR2 FQNEAQ. CDR3 length: 14 residues. Trimming removed 1 base at V and 3 bases at J, with 10 bases between. DNA of the CDR3: TGTGCCAGCAGCTTAGATGGACGAGACTACGAGCAGTACTTC. Amino acid sequence: CASSLDGRDYEQYF. Full variable domain (missing parts from reference TRBV7-8 and TRBJ2-7): GAGVSQSPRYKVAKRGQDVALRCDPISGHVSLFWYQQALGQGPEFLTYFQNEAQLDKSGLPSDRFFAERPEGSVSTLKIQRTQQEDSAVYLCASSLDGRDYEQYFGPGTRLTVT.